Described below is a single TCR beta chain sequence and its context. This table comes from immunoSEQ multiplex PCR, and its TCRdb copy is limited to in-frame clones, with some not included. The sample consists of about 84,000 clones, about 95% of them appearing once. The data derive from a study of T cell changes during pregnancy in multiple sclerosis. The CDR3 is 13 amino acids. Trimming took off 0 bases at V and 3 bases at J, with 7 bases between the two ends. The germline CDR1 and CDR2 sequences are SGHDT and YYEEEE. This specimen consisted of peripheral blood, obtained in the third trimester of pregnancy. The source is a female donor with multiple sclerosis, enrolled in a pregnancy study. V and J are TRBV5-6 and TRBJ2-7; the D gene is possibly TRBD1 (5 bases). The CDR3 loop reads CASSLAGHYEQYF. CDR3 nucleotide sequence: TGTGCCAGCAGCTTGGCAGGGCACTACGAGCAGTACTTC.